What follows are 9 T cell receptor beta chains derived from one specimen sequenced in a study of T-cell reconstitution after alpha-beta-depleted transplantation in children. Library preparation (for TCRbeta) was performed with unique molecular identifiers. TCRdb independently ran MiXCR on the PCR reads; one entry per CDR3 protein. This table has about 240,000 distinct CDR3 sequences, about 25% appearing once. This sample comprised PBMCs, obtained before TCRalphabeta/CD19-depleted stem cell transplant. The receptors originated from a girl aged 2-10 years with Fanconi anemia, due to receive a stem cell transplant.

This clonotype was recorded many times. The CDR3 DNA follows: TGTGCCAGCAGCCCAAAGGCCGGGACCTCCTACGAGCAGTACTTC. Translation gives CASSPKAGTSYEQYF. This rearrangement joins TRBV9 to TRBJ2-7; D might be TRBD1 or TRBD2, each matching 5 bases. Germline CDR1 and CDR2: SGDLS and YYNGEE. The CDR3 covers 15 residues. V lost 4 bases and J lost 0, with 14 bases in between.

This clonotype has just a few counts. The chain recombines TRBV29-1 with TRBJ2-2; unclear D gene. The ends were cut back, 1 base at V and 4 bases at J, with 4 bases in the middle. The germline CDR1 and CDR2 sequences are SQVTM and ANQGSEA. The CDR3 sequence is 12 residues long. This CDR3 reads CSVEGTTGELFF. CDR3 nucleotide sequence: TGCAGCGTTGAAGGGACCACCGGGGAGCTGTTTTTT.

The genes are TRBV12-3 or TRBV12-4 and TRBJ2-1; 9 bases line up with TRBD2. With 4 bases clipped from V and 2 bases from J, the junction kept 3 bases outside the gene matches. The CDR3 has 15 residues. The CDR3 region has the DNA TGTGCCAGCAGTTCTAGCGGGGCCCCCTACAATGAGCAGTTCTTC. Its protein is CASSSSGAPYNEQFF.

This clonotype showed up many times. The V and J genes are TRBV12-3 or TRBV12-4 and TRBJ1-6; possibly TRBD1 for D (6 bases). The CDR3 is made up of 15 amino acids. Trimming shortened V by 2 bases and J by 4 bases, and 9 bases separated the two germline ends. The CDR3 spells CASSLTGLYNSPLHF. DNA of the CDR3: TGTGCCAGCAGTTTAACAGGGCTGTATAATTCACCCCTCCACTTT.

In its sample, this clonotype was seen many times. The rearrangement links TRBV20-1 to TRBJ1-6; D ambiguous. Germline V CDR1 and CDR2: DFQATT, SNEGSKA (reference sequence). The CDR3 totals 14 residues. V was pared by 3 bases and J by 7 bases, with 13 bases between. CDR3 coding DNA: TGCAGTGCTAGTGTTTGGGAGAAGAATTCACCCCTCCACTTT. It encodes CSASVWEKNSPLHF.

J is TRBJ2-7 and V is TRBV6-2 or TRBV6-3; TRBD1 aligns across 7 bases. The ends lost 7 bases at V and 3 bases at J; junction bases unmatched: 9. The CDR3 spans 14 residues. CDR1 MNHEY and CDR2 SVGEGT come from the germline V gene. The CDR3 sequence: CASIRQGAIYEQYF. For the CDR3, the DNA is TGTGCCAGCATTCGACAGGGAGCCATCTACGAGCAGTACTTC.

This clonotype appeared many times. The chain employs TRBV2 and TRBJ2-7, with 9 bases aligning to TRBD1. CDR1 SNHLY and CDR2 FYNNEI come from the germline V gene. The trim removed 4 bases at V and 5 bases at J, leaving 3 bases unmatched. This CDR3 comprises 13 residues. CDR3 sequence (DNA): TGTGCCAGCAGTGGGACAGGGGTCAACGAGCAGTACTTC. It is translated as CASSGTGVNEQYF.

The sample holds many counts of this clonotype. The CDR3 spells CASSSILTPSDEQYF. DNA of the CDR3: TGTGCCAGCAGTTCTATACTGACACCTTCCGACGAGCAGTACTTC. This chain connects TRBV12-3 or TRBV12-4 to TRBJ2-7; no firm D call. CDR3 length: 15 amino acids. The germline V and J ends were trimmed by 4 bases and 5 bases, with 18 bases remaining between them.

This clonotype was counted between two and nine times. CDR3 protein: CSARSLAGDPYEQYF. The CDR3 DNA follows: TGCAGTGCTAGAAGTCTAGCGGGAGATCCCTACGAGCAGTACTTC. This chain joins TRBV20-1 and TRBJ2-7; 10 bases are shared with TRBD2. The CDR3 has 15 residues. The V gene end was trimmed by 2 bases and the J gene end by 2 bases; junction bases not matched to a gene: 6. Germline V lookup: CDR1 DFQATT, CDR2 SNEGSKA (reference sequence).